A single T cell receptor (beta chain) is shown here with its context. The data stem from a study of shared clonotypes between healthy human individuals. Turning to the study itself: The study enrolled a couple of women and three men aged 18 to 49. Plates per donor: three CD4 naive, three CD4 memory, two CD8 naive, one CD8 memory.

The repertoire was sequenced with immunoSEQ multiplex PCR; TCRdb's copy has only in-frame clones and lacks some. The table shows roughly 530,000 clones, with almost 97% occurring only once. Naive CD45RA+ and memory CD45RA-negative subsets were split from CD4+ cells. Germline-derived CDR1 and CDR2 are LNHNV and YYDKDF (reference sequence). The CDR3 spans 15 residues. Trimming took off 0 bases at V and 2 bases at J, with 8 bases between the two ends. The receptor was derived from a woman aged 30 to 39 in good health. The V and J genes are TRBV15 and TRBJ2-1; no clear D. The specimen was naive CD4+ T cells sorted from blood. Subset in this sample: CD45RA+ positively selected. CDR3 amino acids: CATSRETITYNEQFF. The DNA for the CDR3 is TGTGCCACCAGCAGAGAAACAATAACCTACAATGAGCAGTTCTTC.